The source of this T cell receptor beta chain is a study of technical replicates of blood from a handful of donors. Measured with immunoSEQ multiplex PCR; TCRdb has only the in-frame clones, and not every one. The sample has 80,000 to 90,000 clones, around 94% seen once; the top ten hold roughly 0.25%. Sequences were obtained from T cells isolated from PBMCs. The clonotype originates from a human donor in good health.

Written as DNA, the CDR3 is TGTGCCAGTAGTCTACAGGGGAACACTGAAGCTTTCTTT. It encodes CASSLQGNTEAFF. The chain links TRBV19 to TRBJ1-1; D may be TRBD1 (6 bases). The CDR3 has 13 amino acids. V lost 5 bases and J 1 base, leaving 8 bases between the germline ends. Germline V CDR1 and CDR2: LNHDA, SQIVND (reference sequence).